This T cell receptor beta chain was recovered during a study of vaccination effects on CD4 cells after COVID-19. This clone occurred a few times. Its antigen is unknown. The CDR3 is 19 residues long. Trimming pared 0 bases from V and 0 bases from J, leaving 16 bases between. CDR1 is SGHRS, CDR2 YFSETQ, per germline. Sequencing in the ViraFEST assay came after antigen-specific CD4+ T cells had been expanded with viral peptide pools, which were used to stimulate PBMC. Isolation of CD4+ T cells took place after approximately 10 days of culture. Each participant received a vaccine that was either BNT162b2 or mRNA-1273, given as two doses. The study found no prior SARS-CoV-2 infection in the vaccine recipients, who tested negative for nucleocapsid antibodies. After about 2 million PBMC were placed in each well, they were cultured with roughly 10 IU/ml IL-2 and around 10 ug/ml peptides. Half-medium replacement with IL-2 medium occurred on days 3 and 7.

Generated by immunoSEQ multiplex PCR, the TCRdb table keeps only in-frame clones and is missing some. The data show about 59,000 clones, around four fifths seen once. The clonotype originates from a human donor who received a COVID-19 vaccine. V and J are TRBV5-1 and TRBJ1-6, with D possibly TRBD1 on 6 matching bases. This specimen was CD4+ T cells from PBMCs cultured with HCoV-OC43 spike peptides, taken after COVID-19 vaccination. Regarding subset: HCoV-OC43 spike overlapping peptide pool stimulation. The chain's CDR3 is CASSLGQGLPSSYNSPLHF. The DNA of the CDR3 is TGCGCCAGCAGCTTGGGTCAGGGGCTACCCAGCTCCTATAATTCACCCCTCCACTTT.